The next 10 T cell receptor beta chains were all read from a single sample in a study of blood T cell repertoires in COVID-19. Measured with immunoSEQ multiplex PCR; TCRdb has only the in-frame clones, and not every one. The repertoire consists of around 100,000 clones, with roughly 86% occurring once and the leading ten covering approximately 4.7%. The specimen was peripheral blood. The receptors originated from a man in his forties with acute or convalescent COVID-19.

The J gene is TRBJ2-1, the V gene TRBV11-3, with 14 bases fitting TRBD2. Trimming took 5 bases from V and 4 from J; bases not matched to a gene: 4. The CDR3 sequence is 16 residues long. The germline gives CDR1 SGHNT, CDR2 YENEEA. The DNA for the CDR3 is TGTGCCAGCAGCACCGGACTAGCGGGAGGATACAATGAGCAGTTCTTC. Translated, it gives CASSTGLAGGYNEQFF.

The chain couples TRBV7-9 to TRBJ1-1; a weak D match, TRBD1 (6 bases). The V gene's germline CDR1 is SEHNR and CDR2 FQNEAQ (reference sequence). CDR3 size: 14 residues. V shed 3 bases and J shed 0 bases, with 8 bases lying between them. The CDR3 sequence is CASSLGHMNTEAFF. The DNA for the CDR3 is TGTGCCAGCAGCTTGGGACACATGAACACTGAAGCTTTCTTT. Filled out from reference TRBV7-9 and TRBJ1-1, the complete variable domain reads DTGVSQNPRHKITKRGQNVTFRCDPISEHNRLYWYRQTLGQGPEFLTYFQNEAQLEKSRLLSDRFSAERPKGSFSTLEIQRTEQGDSAMYLCASSLGHMNTEAFFGQGTRLTVV.

The CDR3 DNA reads TGTGCCAGCAGCTTAGCGCCCCTAGTTTTACGCAACAATGAGCAGTTCTTC. It yields the protein CASSLAPLVLRNNEQFF. This rearrangement joins TRBV7-9 to TRBJ2-1, with D uncertain. The ends were cut back, 0 bases at V and 5 bases at J, with 17 bases in the middle. Germline V lookup: CDR1 SEHNR, CDR2 FQNEAQ (reference sequence). This CDR3 contains 17 residues.

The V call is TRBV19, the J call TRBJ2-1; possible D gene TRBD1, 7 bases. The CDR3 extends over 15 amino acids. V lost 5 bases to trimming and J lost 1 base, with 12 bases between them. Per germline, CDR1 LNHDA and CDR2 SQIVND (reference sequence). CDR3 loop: CASSPGGSSYNEQFF. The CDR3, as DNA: TGTGCCAGTAGTCCAGGGGGGAGTTCCTACAATGAGCAGTTCTTC.

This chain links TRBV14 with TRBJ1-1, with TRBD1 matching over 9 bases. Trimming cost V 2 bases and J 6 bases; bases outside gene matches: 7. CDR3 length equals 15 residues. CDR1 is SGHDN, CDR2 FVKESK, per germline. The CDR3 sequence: CASSQNRGPHSEAFF. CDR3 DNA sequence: TGTGCCAGCAGCCAAAACAGGGGGCCTCACTCTGAAGCTTTCTTT.

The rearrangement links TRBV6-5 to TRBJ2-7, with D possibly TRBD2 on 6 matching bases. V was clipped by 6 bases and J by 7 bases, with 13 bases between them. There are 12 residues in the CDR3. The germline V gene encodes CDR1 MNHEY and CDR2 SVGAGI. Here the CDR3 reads CASREGFLEQYF. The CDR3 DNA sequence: TGTGCCAGCAGGGAGGGATTCTTGGAGCAGTACTTC.

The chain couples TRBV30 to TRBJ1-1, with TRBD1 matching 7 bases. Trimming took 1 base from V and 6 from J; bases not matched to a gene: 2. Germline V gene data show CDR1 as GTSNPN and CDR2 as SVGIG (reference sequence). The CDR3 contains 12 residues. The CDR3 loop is CAWSGTGAEAFF. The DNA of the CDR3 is TGTGCCTGGAGTGGGACAGGCGCTGAAGCTTTCTTT.

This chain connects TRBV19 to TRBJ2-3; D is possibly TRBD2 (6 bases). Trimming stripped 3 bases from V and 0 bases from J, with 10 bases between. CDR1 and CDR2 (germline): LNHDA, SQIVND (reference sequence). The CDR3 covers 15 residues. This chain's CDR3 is CASSILATSTDTQYF. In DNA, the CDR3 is TGTGCCAGTAGTATCCTAGCGACTAGCACAGATACGCAGTATTTT.

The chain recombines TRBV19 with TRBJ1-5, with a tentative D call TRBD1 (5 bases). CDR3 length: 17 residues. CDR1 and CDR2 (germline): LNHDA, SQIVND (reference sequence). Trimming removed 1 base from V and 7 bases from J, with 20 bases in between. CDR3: CASSIAGHRWGEQPQHF. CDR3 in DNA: TGTGCCAGTAGTATAGCTGGCCACAGGTGGGGGGAACAGCCCCAGCATTTT.

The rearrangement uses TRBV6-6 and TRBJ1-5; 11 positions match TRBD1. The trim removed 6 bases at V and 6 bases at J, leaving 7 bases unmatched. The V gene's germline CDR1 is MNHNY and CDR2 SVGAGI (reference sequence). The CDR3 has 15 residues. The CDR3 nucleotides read TGTGCCAGCAGGAAAGGACAGGGGGCTCTTCAGCCCCAGCATTTT. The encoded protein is CASRKGQGALQPQHF.